Below, one T cell receptor (beta chain) is given with its context. Its specific antigen is unknown. No base quality information exists; no much larger clone differs at one position. The donors belonged to the validation cohort of approximately 130 subjects, which was separate from the 666-subject first cohort. Per the germline V gene, SGHDT is the CDR1 and YYEEEE is the CDR2. V is pared back by 4 bases and J by 6 bases, with 16 bases lying between the germline termini. The CDR3, from cysteine to phenylalanine, totals 14 residues. Of all the DNA, just the CDR3 is kept, 42 bases in frame from base 1. Libraries were prepared through the immunoSEQ multiplex PCR assay. Concerning the study's data processing: A statistical classification framework was built to diagnose cytomegalovirus status from the catalog of TCR beta chain sequences. In its TCRdb copy, this immuneACCESS table keeps in-frame sequences only and misses some clones. Where compared with another copy, unresolved V genes explain less than half of these, and the others have no known cause. V and J calls and clone size are as listed in that table; D and trimming were resolved from the DNA. This sample has around 120,000 clones in its table, and about 82% of those were observed once. The ten largest clones represent roughly 5.3% of the sample.

The data derive from a study of cytomegalovirus exposure and HLA in healthy donors (dated by TCRdb to the late 2010s). Background on the whole study: A later analysis indicated that the 120 or so validation repertoires were generated on the platform also employed for the roughly 730 repertoires of the first cohort. The aim of the study was to test whether cataloging public T cell receptors could identify signatures of past pathogen exposure. In addition to the first cohort of several hundred subjects, a separate validation cohort of 120 different subjects was used. High-throughput TCR immunosequencing, statistical association of individual TCRs with disease status, and machine learning were combined to predict cytomegalovirus infection status. The research as a whole found: In a later analysis, TCRs clustered in the first cohort were found to also tend to co-occur in the roughly 120 validation repertoires, with 94% of cluster scores above 0. Three of the identified cytomegalovirus-associated TCR beta chains were confirmed in vitro to be specific for cytomegalovirus antigens. Across donors, most TCR sequences were observed very rarely, whereas some public TCRs were present in many individuals. It was suggested by the authors that the approach could potentially be generalized to other disease states and immunological phenotypes. The study listed over 150 TCR beta chains as associated with cytomegalovirus. In both the original and validation cohorts, the classifier was reported to diagnose cytomegalovirus status with high specificity and sensitivity. A later analysis lacked HLA typing for the validation cohort, so it scored co-occurrence in that cohort across all 120 repertoires.

Sequenced sample: PBMCs. This clonotype was obtained from a man between 18 and 35 years old in good health and CMV-seronegative. The V and J segments used are TRBV5-6 and TRBJ1-1; there is no confident call for the D gene. The CDR3 protein is CASSPYTGYPEAFF. Here is the DNA: TGTGCCAGCAGCCCCTATACGGGGTACCCTGAAGCTTTCTTT.